What follows is one T cell receptor (beta chain) and its context. Antigen: not known. PCR used 60 Vbeta primers and 13 Jbeta primers. Profiling relied on immunoSEQ multiplex PCR, and the TCRdb table lists in-frame clones only, not all of them. Found here are 60,000 or so clones, approximately 75% of them singletons; the top ten hold roughly 23%. These data come from a study of cytomegalovirus exposure and HLA in healthy donors. Findings and caveats of the study: A missense variant in DCLRE1C was later tied to TCR beta V- and J-gene trimming. What a later analysis showed was that several of the most significant clusters appeared linked to common viral pathogens.

The sample was PBMCs. The sequence was collected from a middle-aged man in good health and CMV-seropositive.

The CDR3 region is CASSGTGANEKLFF. The CDR3 nucleotides are TGTGCCAGCAGTGGTACAGGGGCGAATGAAAAACTGTTTTTT. The rearrangement joins TRBV6-1 to TRBJ1-4; 7 nucleotides line up with TRBD1. Per germline, CDR1 MNHNS and CDR2 SASEGT. With 4 bases clipped from V and 5 bases from J, the junction kept 4 bases outside the gene matches. The CDR3 is 14 residues long.